One and the same sample provided the 30 T cell receptor beta chains below, sequenced in a study of shared clonotypes between healthy human individuals (dated by TCRdb to the early 2020s). Library generation was performed with the immunoSEQ multiplex PCR assay. TCRdb took over this immuneACCESS table, retaining in-frame rearrangements with V and J assigned. Such tables are incomplete; in checked studies, under half of the missing clones stem from an unresolved V gene, and the remainder is unexplained. Recorded for this sample are 450,000 to 500,000 clones; 65% to 85% of them occurred a single time. Of the sample, roughly 13% is held by the ten largest clones. Sequencing input: PBMCs. These receptors all stem from a woman aged 40 to 49 in good health. Some clones in this sample may be carry-over from other donors' samples.

Remarks on this clone: This may be a read error, as it is one base from a much larger clone. The rearrangement joins TRBV28 to TRBJ2-5; 10 bases are shared with TRBD1. CDR3 length: 15 amino acids. Germline trimming cut 5 bases from V and 7 bases from J; bases unmatched to any gene: 10. CDR1 is MDHEN, CDR2 SYDVKM, per germline. CDR3 DNA: TGTGCCAGCAGTCTCCGGGACAGGGGTGGAGGGACCCAGTACTTC. Its translation: CASSLRDRGGGTQYF. Supplemented by reference TRBV28 and TRBJ2-5, the full variable domain reads DVKVTQSSRYLVKRTGEKVFLECVQDMDHENMFWYRQDPGLGLRLIYFSYDVKMKEKGDIPEGYSVSREKKERFSLILESASTNQTSMYLCASSLRDRGGGTQYFGPGTRLLVL.

This clone has only a few counts. The chain uses TRBV2 and TRBJ2-7, with no clear D. V lost 3 bases, J lost 1 base, and 4 bases lay in between. The germline gives CDR1 SNHLY, CDR2 FYNNEI. The CDR3 loop spans 12 amino acids. CDR3 amino acids: CASSDLSYEQYF. The CDR3 nucleotides are TGTGCCAGCAGTGACCTATCCTACGAGCAGTACTTC.

The CDR3 DNA reads as TGTGCCAGTAGCCTCCCGGGACTAGCCATCAATGAGCAGTTCTTC. Translating gives CASSLPGLAINEQFF. The chain links TRBV19 to TRBJ2-1, with 9 bases matching TRBD2. Germline CDR1 is LNHDA and CDR2 is SQIVND (reference sequence). Trimming took 6 bases from V and 6 from J; bases not matched to a gene: 9. This CDR3 is built from 15 residues.

This sequence joins TRBV6-5 and TRBJ1-5, with 8 bases identical to TRBD1. Losses at the gene ends were 7 bases for V and 7 bases for J; bases not matched to a gene: 6. This CDR3 contains 13 residues. The germline V gene has CDR1 MNHEY and CDR2 SVGAGI. CDR3 sequence reads: CASNDRGGQPQHF. DNA of the CDR3: TGTGCCAGCAATGACAGGGGCGGACAGCCCCAGCATTTT.

The rearrangement links TRBV4-1 to TRBJ2-1; D is perhaps TRBD2 (6 bases). The CDR3 spans 14 residues. Looked up from germline, CDR1 is MGHRA and CDR2 is YSYEKL. V dropped 4 bases and J dropped 10 bases, with 17 bases sitting between them. The CDR3 DNA sequence: TGCGCCAGCAGCCTGGGACTTCGGGCGCCGGAGCAGTTCTTC. Its protein is CASSLGLRAPEQFF.

Regarding this clone: One base away lies a much larger clone, so this may be a sequencing read error. Lacking the conserved final phenylalanine or tryptophan, this CDR3 likely reflects a read error. This chain connects TRBV7-2 to TRBJ2-2; possibly TRBD2 for D (6 bases). The germline V gene encodes CDR1 SGHTA and CDR2 FQGNSA. The CDR3 covers 16 residues. V lost 3 bases and J 3 bases, leaving 14 bases between the germline ends. CDR3 coding DNA: TGTGCCAGCAGCTTCCTCTCCGAGCGGGACACCGGGGAGCTGTTTTCT. Amino acid sequence: CASSFLSERDTGELFS.

Comment on this clone: A single base is all that separates this from a far larger clone, so a read error is likely. The V gene is TRBV7-8, the J gene TRBJ2-2; TRBD2 agrees at 7 bases. The CDR3 spans 14 residues. V trimming: 5 bases; J trimming: 2 bases; junction bases outside the gene matches: 2. Germline CDR1 is SGHVS and CDR2 is FQNEAQ. The CDR3 loop is CASSMGLNTGELFF. The CDR3 DNA reads as TGTGCCAGCAGCATGGGACTAAACACCGGGGAGCTGTTTTTT.

As regards this clone: A single base is all that separates this from a far larger clone, so a read error is likely. Other DNA sequences of this sample code for an identical CDR3. The chain is built from TRBV29-1 and TRBJ1-2; D ambiguous. Germline CDR1 SQVTM, CDR2 ANQGSEA. The length of the CDR3 is 12 residues. In DNA form, the CDR3 reads TGCAGCGTTGAAGACCATAACTACGGCTACACCTTC. Its translation is CSVEDHNYGYTF.

This clone was detected a few times. The V call is TRBV29-1, the J call TRBJ1-5; a possible D gene is TRBD1 (6 bases). Between the trimmed V and J ends, which lost 2 bases and 9 bases, there was a span of 11 bases. Germline CDR1 and CDR2: SQVTM and ANQGSEA. CDR3 length equals 12 residues. The CDR3 nucleotides are TGCAGCGTTGAACAGGGGTCAGGGCCCCAGCATTTT. Translating it yields CSVEQGSGPQHF.

The chain employs TRBV21-1 and TRBJ1-1. TRBV21-1 is labeled a pseudogene. The CDR3 has 17 residues. CDR3: CASSNSATSVVCTEAFF. Here the CDR3 DNA reads TGTGCCAGCAGCAATAGCGCAACTTCGGTGGTATGCACTGAAGCTTTCTTT.

The chain recombines TRBV5-6 with TRBJ1-1; 9 bases line up with TRBD1. Germline V gene data show CDR1 as SGHDT and CDR2 as YYEEEE. The CDR3 covers 15 residues. V shed 5 bases, J shed 4 bases, and the junction held 9 bases outside the gene matches. The CDR3 DNA follows: TGTGCCAGCAGGTACCGGGACAGGGTGGGCACTGAAGCTTTCTTT. Translating gives CASRYRDRVGTEAFF.

The J gene is TRBJ1-1, the V gene TRBV27; D remains ambiguous. V shed 6 bases and J shed 0 bases, with 17 bases lying between them. The CDR3 is 16 amino acids. CDR1 MNHEY and CDR2 SMNVEV come from the germline V gene (reference sequence). The CDR3 region has the DNA TGTGCCAGCAGCTCACTACCTGGACGGCTGAACACTGAAGCTTTCTTT. It specifies CASSSLPGRLNTEAFF.

Turning to this clone: A far larger clone is one base from this, pointing to a likely read error. The identical CDR3 is also encoded by other nucleotide sequences in the sample. This chain uses TRBV6-1 with TRBJ1-2, with a weak D call TRBD1 (6 bases). The CDR3 is 14 residues long. The germline CDR1 and CDR2 sequences are MNHNS and SASEGT. V gave up 10 bases and J gave up 6 bases, with 21 bases separating them. CDR3 protein: CATISTGQRDGYTF. CDR3 DNA: TGTGCCACCATTTCTACAGGGCAGCGAGATGGCTACACCTTC.

The chain has TRBV7-3 and TRBJ1-1; D may be TRBD1 (5 bases). Germline V gene lookup returns CDR1 SGHTA and CDR2 FQGTGA. The CDR3 extends over 14 amino acids. The V end lost 8 bases, the J end lost 1 base, and 14 bases lay between the germline ends. DNA for the CDR3: TGTGCCAGCGTACTATCTGGGGGGAACACTGAAGCTTTCTTT. Translated, it gives CASVLSGGNTEAFF.

The V and J genes are TRBV10-2 and TRBJ1-1; TRBD1 agrees at 10 bases. The CDR3 has 14 residues. With V trimmed by 4 bases and J by 7 bases, 6 bases remained unmatched. Germline V gene lookup returns CDR1 WSHSY and CDR2 SAAADI. Here the CDR3 reads CASSGRDRGDEAFF. In nucleotides, the CDR3 is TGCGCCAGCAGTGGGAGGGACAGGGGTGATGAAGCTTTCTTT.

The rearrangement links TRBV19 to TRBJ1-2, with D maybe TRBD1 (5 bases). Germline V gene lookup returns CDR1 LNHDA and CDR2 SQIVND (reference sequence). V was clipped by 1 base and J by 8 bases, with 14 bases between them. This CDR3 contains 14 residues. This CDR3 is CASSIGGTEGGYTF. The DNA of the CDR3 is TGTGCCAGTAGTATAGGTGGAACAGAGGGGGGCTACACCTTC.

J is TRBJ2-3 and V is TRBV7-2; possible D gene TRBD2, 6 bases. Germline loops: CDR1 SGHTA, CDR2 FQGNSA. V shed 1 base and J shed 5 bases, with 10 bases lying between them. The CDR3 consists of 14 residues. The chain's CDR3 is CASSLEEGLDTQYF. As DNA, the CDR3 is TGTGCCAGCAGCTTAGAGGAGGGCCTAGATACGCAGTATTTT.

This clone has just one count. The chain carries TRBV6-5 and TRBJ1-3; D gene ambiguous. Between the trimmed V and J ends, which lost 6 bases and 3 bases, there was a span of 12 bases. The CDR3 contains 14 residues. Germline V gene lookup returns CDR1 MNHEY and CDR2 SVGAGI. The CDR3 reads CASSGASDGNTIYF. The CDR3 region has the DNA TGTGCCAGCAGCGGCGCGAGCGATGGAAACACCATATATTTT.

V and J are TRBV5-8 and TRBJ1-5; weak D call: TRBD1 (5 bases). The ends were cut back, 0 bases at V and 0 bases at J, with 13 bases in the middle. CDR1 SGHTS and CDR2 YDEGEE come from the germline V gene. The CDR3 has 17 residues. This CDR3 is CASSLAERGDSNQPQHF. CDR3 in DNA: TGTGCCAGCAGCTTGGCCGAGCGGGGGGATAGCAATCAGCCCCAGCATTTT.

To note about this clone: Other nucleotide sequences from this sample produce the same CDR3. The CDR3 here is CASSSGTSGSGEQFF. CDR3 nucleotides: TGTGCCAGCAGTTCCGGGACTAGCGGGAGCGGAGAGCAGTTCTTC. This chain joins TRBV27 and TRBJ2-1; TRBD2 matches 14 bases. The germline V gene has CDR1 MNHEY and CDR2 SMNVEV (reference sequence). Unmatched junction bases numbered 6, after V lost 4 bases and J lost 10 bases. CDR3 size: 15 residues.

Note on this clone: This probably arose from a read error, given a far larger clone one base away. This chain's CDR3 is CAISGELNQPQHF. In DNA form, the CDR3 reads TGTGCCATCAGTGGAGAGCTCAATCAGCCCCAGCATTTT. V gene TRBV10-3 combines with J gene TRBJ1-5; D is uncertain. Germline CDR1 and CDR2: ENHRY and SYGVKD. Trimming took 4 bases from V and 3 from J, leaving 7 bases between them. This CDR3 is built from 13 residues.

Only one count was recorded for this clone. The V and J genes are TRBV5-4 and TRBJ2-7; 14 positions match TRBD2. This CDR3 has 16 amino acids. The germline V gene has CDR1 SGHNT and CDR2 YYREEE (reference sequence). V lost 1 base and J lost 6; bases outside the gene matches: 6. CDR3 coding DNA: TGTGCCAGCAGCTTGTCCCCCGGGACTAGCGGGAGCGAGCAGTACTTC. Translation gives CASSLSPGTSGSEQYF.

The chain carries TRBV27 and TRBJ1-4; D gene uncertain. This CDR3 is 16 amino acids long. CDR1 is MNHEY and CDR2 is SMNVEV in the germline V gene (reference sequence). Trimming removed 3 bases at V and 3 bases at J, with 14 bases between. CDR3 amino acids: CASSFGRAAPNEKLFF. The CDR3 DNA is TGTGCCAGCAGTTTTGGCCGGGCCGCCCCTAATGAAAAACTGTTTTTT.

The chain recombines TRBV7-9 with TRBJ1-1; no clear D. Germline-derived CDR1 and CDR2 are SEHNR and FQNEAQ (reference sequence). The CDR3 covers 13 residues. V was shortened by 3 bases and J by 1 base, with 6 bases between the two germline ends. CDR3 sequence reads: CASSFGGNTEAFF. In DNA form, the CDR3 reads TGTGCCAGCAGCTTTGGAGGGAACACTGAAGCTTTCTTT.

As to this clone: This sequence is one base from a far larger clone and is likely a read error. The rearrangement uses TRBV10-1 and TRBJ1-1; D gene uncertain. V lost 8 bases and J lost 4, with 11 bases in between. This CDR3 contains 12 residues. The germline CDR1 and CDR2 sequences are WNHNN and SYGVQD (reference sequence). The CDR3 coding sequence is TGCGCCAGCGGGAACGGGAGCACTGAAGCTTTCTTT. It encodes CASGNGSTEAFF.

A word on this clone: A far larger clone is a single base away, which makes a read error likely. The genes are TRBV10-3 and TRBJ2-7, with D unclear. Germline V gene lookup returns CDR1 ENHRY and CDR2 SYGVKD. The CDR3 is 12 residues long. The CDR3 sequence: CAICDGIYEQYF. CDR3 DNA sequence: TGTGCCATCTGTGATGGCATCTACGAGCAGTACTTC.

This clone has at least ten counts. A junction boundary mismatches the germline segment, possibly from a read error. The gene calls are TRBV7-9 and TRBJ1-5; D call uncertain. The CDR3 spans 13 residues. Germline V gene lookup returns CDR1 SEHNR and CDR2 FQNEAQ (reference sequence). This CDR3 reads CASSLEANRPQHF. CDR3 DNA sequence: TGTGCCAGCAGCTTAGAGGCTAATCGGCCCCAGCATTTT.

As to this clone: A far larger clone lies a single base away; this is likely a read error. V is TRBV5-1 and J is TRBJ2-3, with 9 bases matching TRBD2. Germline V gene sequence: CDR1 SGHRS, CDR2 YFSETQ. This CDR3 comprises 14 residues. The CDR3 here is CASSLGTSTGTQYF. As DNA, the CDR3 is TGCGCCAGCAGCTTAGGGACTAGCACAGGTACGCAGTATTTT.

This clone was found a few times. The DNA of the CDR3 is TGTGCCAGCAGTGATCAGGTGGAGGGGTTTCAGCCCCAGCATTTT. It translates to CASSDQVEGFQPQHF. The V call is TRBV6-1, the J call TRBJ1-5; D perhaps matches TRBD1 (5 bases). Germline CDR1 reads MNHNS; CDR2 reads SASEGT. Trimming pared 3 bases from V and 6 bases from J, leaving 15 bases between. There are 15 residues in the CDR3.

The chain is built from TRBV28 and TRBJ1-4; the D gene is possibly TRBD1 (6 bases). The germline V gene has CDR1 MDHEN and CDR2 SYDVKM. This CDR3 contains 15 residues. The V end was cut by 4 bases, the J end by 3 bases, with 12 bases between. The DNA for the CDR3 is TGTGCCAGCAGTTCCCGGACAGACTCTAATGAAAAACTGTTTTTT. Its translation: CASSSRTDSNEKLFF.